The rows below give T cell receptor beta chains drawn from one sample of a study of regulatory T cells in long-lasting Graves disease. A single record per CDR3 protein comes from TCRdb applying MiXCR to the multiplex PCR reads. The table has approximately 470,000 distinct CDR3 sequences, 16% seen once; the top ten hold over 9%. This sample also belongs to another study, concerning T cells in Graves' hyperthyroidism and ophthalmopathy.

This sample comprised peripheral blood mononuclear cells (PBMCs), obtained at new diagnosis, from a patient treated with antithyroid drugs. These receptors all come from a man aged 40-49 years with Graves disease. The conserved cysteine and the conserved F or W are not part of the CDR3 here.

j_call v_call cdr3_aa
TRBJ1-1 TRBV9 ASSVGTGPNTEAF
TRBJ2-1 TRBV11-2 ASTPPGRRGEQF
TRBJ2-7 TRBV24-1 ATATGPYEQY
TRBJ2-1 TRBV3-1 ASSPLGVDNEQF
TRBJ2-2 TRBV10-1 ASSDRSWTEDTGELF
TRBJ2-7 TRBV7-6 ASSASGPPRWGGELY
TRBJ2-3 TRBV7-9 ASSGYQGLAVLTDTQY
TRBJ2-1 TRBV28 ASSTPGLEGPMDEQF
TRBJ2-2 TRBV28 ASSFNSPGELF
TRBJ1-2 TRBV11-3 ASSPLQGAQGYT
TRBJ1-1 TRBV3-1 ASSQFGTGSEAF
TRBJ2-7 TRBV11-2 ASSPEGRGLSYEQY
TRBJ2-5 TRBV7-3 ASSFQSGSLQETQY
TRBJ2-7 TRBV28 ASSLLPGRDSGIYEQY
TRBJ2-1 TRBV5-5 ASSLRIAGGGYNEQF
TRBJ2-2 TRBV12-3/TRBV12-4 AGWAIGTGELF
TRBJ1-3 TRBV12-3/TRBV12-4 ASSSSGTGIFGRLSGNTIY
TRBJ2-1 TRBV28 ASSFGLAGSYNEQF
TRBJ2-1 TRBV7-9 ASLSPGYNEQF
TRBJ2-3 TRBV9 ASSVRRAATDTQY
TRBJ1-2 TRBV28 ASSRADYGYT
TRBJ2-2 TRBV2 ASRAGGSRHTGELF
TRBJ2-7 TRBV14 ASSQFAGIFREQY
TRBJ2-7 TRBV28 ASKLGGRGSDEQY
TRBJ2-7 TRBV27 ASSFSQGAWSYEQY
TRBJ2-6 TRBV20-1 SARRDSGNSGANVLT
TRBJ2-1 TRBV24-1 ATSDPGTSGRARYNEQF
TRBJ2-5 TRBV18 ASSPVGQRQETQY
TRBJ1-1 TRBV4-1 ASSQGGTAEAF
TRBJ1-5 TRBV5-6 ASSVTGLSEPQH
TRBJ2-7 TRBV28 ASSPVGQGLYEQY
TRBJ2-7 TRBV5-6 ASSLLAPYEQY
TRBJ2-1 TRBV4-1 ASSHLLANEQF
TRBJ1-2 TRBV20-1 SARGTSNGGYT
TRBJ1-5 TRBV27 ASSHTGLQPQH
TRBJ2-5 TRBV19 ASTGLAGAGTQY